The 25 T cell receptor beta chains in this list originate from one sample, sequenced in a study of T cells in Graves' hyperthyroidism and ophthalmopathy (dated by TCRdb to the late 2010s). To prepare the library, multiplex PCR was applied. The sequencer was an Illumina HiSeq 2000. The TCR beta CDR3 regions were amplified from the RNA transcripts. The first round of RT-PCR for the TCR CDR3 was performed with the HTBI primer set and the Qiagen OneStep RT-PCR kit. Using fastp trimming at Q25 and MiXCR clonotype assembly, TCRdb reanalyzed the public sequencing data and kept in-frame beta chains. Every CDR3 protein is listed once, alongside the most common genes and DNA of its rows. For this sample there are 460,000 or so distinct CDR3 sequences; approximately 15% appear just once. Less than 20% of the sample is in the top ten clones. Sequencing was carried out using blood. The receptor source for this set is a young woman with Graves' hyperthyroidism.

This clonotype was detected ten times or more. The CDR3 nucleotides read TGTGCCAGCAGCCAAGAGACAGGGGCTACCTACACTGAAGCTTTCTTT. It is translated as CASSQETGATYTEAFF. The gene calls are TRBV3-1 and TRBJ1-1; 8 bases line up with TRBD1. V lost 0 bases to trimming and J lost 3 bases; unmatched junction nucleotides: 6. The V gene's germline CDR1 is LGHDT and CDR2 YNNKEL (reference sequence). There are 16 residues in the CDR3. Drawing the rest from reference TRBV3-1 and TRBJ1-1, the complete variable domain is DTAVSQTPKYLVTQMGNDKSIKCEQNLGHDTMYWYKQDSKKFLKIMFSYNNKELIINETVPNRFSPKSPDKAHLNLHINSLELGDSAVYFCASSQETGATYTEAFFGQGTRLTVV.

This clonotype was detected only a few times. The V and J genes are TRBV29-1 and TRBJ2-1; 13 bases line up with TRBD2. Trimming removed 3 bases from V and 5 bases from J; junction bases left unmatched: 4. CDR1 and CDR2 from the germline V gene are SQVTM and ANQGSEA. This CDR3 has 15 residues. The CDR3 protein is CSVDRGTSGDNEQFF. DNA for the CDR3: TGCAGCGTTGACCGGGGGACTAGCGGGGACAATGAGCAGTTCTTC.

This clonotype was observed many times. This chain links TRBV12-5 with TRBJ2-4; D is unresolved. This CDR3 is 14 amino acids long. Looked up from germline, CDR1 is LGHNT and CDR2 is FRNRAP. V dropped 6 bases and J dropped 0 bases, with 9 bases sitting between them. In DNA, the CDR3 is TGTGCTAGTGGAACCAGTGTAGCCAAAAACATTCAGTACTTC. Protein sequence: CASGTSVAKNIQYF.

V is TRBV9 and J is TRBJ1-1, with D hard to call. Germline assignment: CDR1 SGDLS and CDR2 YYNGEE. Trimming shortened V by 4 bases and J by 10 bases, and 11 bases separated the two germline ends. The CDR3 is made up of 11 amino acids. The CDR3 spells CASSNGRGAFF. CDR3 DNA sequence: TGTGCCAGCAGCAATGGCCGGGGAGCTTTCTTT.

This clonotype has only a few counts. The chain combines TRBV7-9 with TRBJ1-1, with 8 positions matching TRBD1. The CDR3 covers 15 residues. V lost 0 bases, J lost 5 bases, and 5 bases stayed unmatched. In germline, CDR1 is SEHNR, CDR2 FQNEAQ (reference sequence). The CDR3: CASSLAQGARTEAFF. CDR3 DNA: TGTGCCAGCAGCTTAGCGCAGGGGGCGCGAACTGAAGCTTTCTTT.

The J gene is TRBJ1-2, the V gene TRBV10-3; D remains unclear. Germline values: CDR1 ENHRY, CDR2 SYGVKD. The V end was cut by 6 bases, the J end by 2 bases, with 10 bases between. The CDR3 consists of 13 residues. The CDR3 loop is CAIREDRNYGYTF. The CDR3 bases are TGTGCCATCAGGGAGGATAGGAACTATGGCTACACCTTC.

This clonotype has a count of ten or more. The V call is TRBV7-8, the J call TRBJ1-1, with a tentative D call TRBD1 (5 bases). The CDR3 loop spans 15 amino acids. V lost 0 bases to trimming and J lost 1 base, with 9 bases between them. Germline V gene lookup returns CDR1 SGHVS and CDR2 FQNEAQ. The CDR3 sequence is CASSLAGGGNTEAFF. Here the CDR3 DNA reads TGTGCCAGCAGCTTAGCCGGGGGTGGGAACACTGAAGCTTTCTTT. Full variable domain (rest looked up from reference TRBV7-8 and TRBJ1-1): GAGVSQSPRYKVAKRGQDVALRCDPISGHVSLFWYQQALGQGPEFLTYFQNEAQLDKSGLPSDRFFAERPEGSVSTLKIQRTQQEDSAVYLCASSLAGGGNTEAFFGQGTRLTVV.

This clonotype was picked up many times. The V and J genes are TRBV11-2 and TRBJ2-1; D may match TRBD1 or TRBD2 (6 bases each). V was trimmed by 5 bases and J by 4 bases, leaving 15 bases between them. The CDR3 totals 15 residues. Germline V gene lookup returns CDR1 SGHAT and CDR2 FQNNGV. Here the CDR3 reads CASSRERDIYNEQFF. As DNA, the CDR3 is TGTGCCAGCAGCCGGGAGAGGGACATATACAATGAGCAGTTCTTC.

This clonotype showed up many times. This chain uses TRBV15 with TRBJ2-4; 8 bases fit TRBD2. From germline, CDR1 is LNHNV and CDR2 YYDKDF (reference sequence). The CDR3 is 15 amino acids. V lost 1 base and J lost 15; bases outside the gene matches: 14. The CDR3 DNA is TGTGCCACCAGCAGAGGGACGGGACTAGGATCCGGCGGGTACTTC. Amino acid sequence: CATSRGTGLGSGGYF.

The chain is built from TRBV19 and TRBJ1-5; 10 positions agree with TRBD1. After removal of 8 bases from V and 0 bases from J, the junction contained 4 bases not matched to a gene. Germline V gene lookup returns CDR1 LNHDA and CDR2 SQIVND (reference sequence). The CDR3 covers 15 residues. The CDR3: CASGGQGGSNQPQHF. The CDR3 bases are TGTGCCAGTGGTGGACAGGGGGGTAGCAATCAGCCCCAGCATTTT.

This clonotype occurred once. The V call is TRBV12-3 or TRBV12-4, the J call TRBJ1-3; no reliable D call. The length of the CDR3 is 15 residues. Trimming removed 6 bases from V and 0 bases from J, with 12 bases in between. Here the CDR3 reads CASRGNFPSGNTIYF. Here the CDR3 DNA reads TGTGCCAGCAGAGGAAACTTCCCCTCTGGAAACACCATATATTTT.

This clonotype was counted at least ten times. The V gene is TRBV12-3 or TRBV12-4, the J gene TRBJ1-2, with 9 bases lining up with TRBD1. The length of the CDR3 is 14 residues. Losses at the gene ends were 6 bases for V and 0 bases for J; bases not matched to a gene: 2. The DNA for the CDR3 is TGTGCCAGCAGACGACAGGGGGCTAACTATGGCTACACCTTC. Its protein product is CASRRQGANYGYTF.

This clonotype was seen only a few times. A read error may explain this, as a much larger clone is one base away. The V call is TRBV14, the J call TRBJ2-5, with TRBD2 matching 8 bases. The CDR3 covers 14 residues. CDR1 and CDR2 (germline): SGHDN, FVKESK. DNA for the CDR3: TGTGCCAGCAGCCAACTGAGTAGCGGGGAGACCCAGCACTTC. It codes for CASSQLSSGETQHF.

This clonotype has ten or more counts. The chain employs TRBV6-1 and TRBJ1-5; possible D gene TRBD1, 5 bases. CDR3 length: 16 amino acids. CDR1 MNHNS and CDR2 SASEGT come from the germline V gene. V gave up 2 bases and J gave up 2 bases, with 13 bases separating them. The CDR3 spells CASSELGGRGNQPQHF. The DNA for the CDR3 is TGTGCCAGCAGTGAATTGGGGGGAAGGGGCAATCAGCCCCAGCATTTT.

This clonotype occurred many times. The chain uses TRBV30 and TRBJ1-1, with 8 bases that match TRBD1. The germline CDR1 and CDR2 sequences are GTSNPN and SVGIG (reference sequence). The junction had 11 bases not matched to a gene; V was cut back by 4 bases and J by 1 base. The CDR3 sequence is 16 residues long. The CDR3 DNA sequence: TGTGCCTGGAAAGGGGACAGGTGGGGGTCGAACACTGAAGCTTTCTTT. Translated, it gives CAWKGDRWGSNTEAFF.

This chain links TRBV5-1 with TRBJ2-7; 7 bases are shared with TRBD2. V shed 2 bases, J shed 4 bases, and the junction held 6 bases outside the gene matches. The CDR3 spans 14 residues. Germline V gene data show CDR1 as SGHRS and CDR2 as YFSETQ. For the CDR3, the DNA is TGCGCCAGCAGCTTCCCGGAGCGGGGATACGAGCAGTACTTC. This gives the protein CASSFPERGYEQYF.

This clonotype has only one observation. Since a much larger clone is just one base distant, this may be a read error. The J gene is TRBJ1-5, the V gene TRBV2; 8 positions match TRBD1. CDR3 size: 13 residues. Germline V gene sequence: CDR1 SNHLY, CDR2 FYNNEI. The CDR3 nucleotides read TGTGCCAGCAGTGCAGGGGGCGGTCAGCCCAAGCATTTT. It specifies CASSAGGGQPKHF.

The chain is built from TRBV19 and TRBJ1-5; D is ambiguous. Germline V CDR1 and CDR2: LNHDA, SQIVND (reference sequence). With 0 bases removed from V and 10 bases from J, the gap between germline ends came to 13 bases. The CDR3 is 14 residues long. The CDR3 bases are TGTGCCAGTAGTATAGATAAGATGGAACGACCCCAGCATTTT. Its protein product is CASSIDKMERPQHF.

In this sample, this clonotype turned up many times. DNA for the CDR3: TGTGCCAGCAGCCGAGCAACAGGCACCCCCCAGCATTTT. Its translation: CASSRATGTPQHF. The J gene is TRBJ1-5, the V gene TRBV7-2; tentative D call: TRBD1 (5 bases). CDR3 length equals 13 residues. V gave up 5 bases and J gave up 10 bases, with 15 bases separating them. CDR1 and CDR2 from the germline V gene are SGHTA and FQGNSA. Combining the CDR3 with reference TRBV7-2 and TRBJ1-5 gives the whole variable domain GAGVSQSPSNKVTEKGKDVELRCDPISGHTALYWYRQSLGQGLEFLIYFQGNSAPDKSGLPSDRFSAERTGGSVSTLTIQRTQQEDSAVYLCASSRATGTPQHFGDGTRLSIL.

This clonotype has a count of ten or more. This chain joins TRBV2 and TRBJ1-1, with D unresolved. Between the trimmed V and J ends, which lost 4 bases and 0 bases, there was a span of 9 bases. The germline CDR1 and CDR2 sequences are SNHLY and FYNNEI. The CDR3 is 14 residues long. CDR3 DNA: TGTGCCAGCAGTGTGGGCAGCTTGAACACTGAAGCTTTCTTT. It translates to CASSVGSLNTEAFF.

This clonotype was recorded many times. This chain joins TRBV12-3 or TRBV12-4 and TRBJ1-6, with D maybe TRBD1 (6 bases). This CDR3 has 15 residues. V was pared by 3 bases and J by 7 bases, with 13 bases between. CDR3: CASSFDGGPNSPLHF. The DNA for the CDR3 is TGTGCCAGCAGTTTTGACGGGGGGCCCAATTCACCCCTCCACTTT.

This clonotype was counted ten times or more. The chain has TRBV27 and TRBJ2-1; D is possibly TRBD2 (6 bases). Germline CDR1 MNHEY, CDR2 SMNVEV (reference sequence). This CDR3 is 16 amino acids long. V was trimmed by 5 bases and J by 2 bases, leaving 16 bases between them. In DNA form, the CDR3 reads TGTGCCAGCAGTCCACTGGGAGGACGCCCCTACAATGAGCAGTTCTTC. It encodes CASSPLGGRPYNEQFF.

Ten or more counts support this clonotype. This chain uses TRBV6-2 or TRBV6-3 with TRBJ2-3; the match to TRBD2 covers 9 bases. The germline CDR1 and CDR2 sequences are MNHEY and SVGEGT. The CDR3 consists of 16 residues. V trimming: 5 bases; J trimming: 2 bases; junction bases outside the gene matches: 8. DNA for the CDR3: TGTGCCAGCAGTAACCTGACTAGCGGATACACAGATACGCAGTATTTT. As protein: CASSNLTSGYTDTQYF.

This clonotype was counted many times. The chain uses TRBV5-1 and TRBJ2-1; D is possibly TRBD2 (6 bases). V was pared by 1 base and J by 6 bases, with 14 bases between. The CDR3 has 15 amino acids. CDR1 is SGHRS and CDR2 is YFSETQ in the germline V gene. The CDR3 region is CASSLSRLAINEQFF. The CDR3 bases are TGCGCCAGCAGCTTGTCCCGGCTAGCGATCAATGAGCAGTTCTTC.

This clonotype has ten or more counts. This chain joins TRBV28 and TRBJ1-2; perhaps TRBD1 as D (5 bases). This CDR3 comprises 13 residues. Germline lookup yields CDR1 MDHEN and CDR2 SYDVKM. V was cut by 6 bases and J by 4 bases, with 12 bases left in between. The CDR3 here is CASRTSGTYGYTF. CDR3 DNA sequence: TGTGCCAGCAGAACCTCCGGGACCTATGGCTACACCTTC.